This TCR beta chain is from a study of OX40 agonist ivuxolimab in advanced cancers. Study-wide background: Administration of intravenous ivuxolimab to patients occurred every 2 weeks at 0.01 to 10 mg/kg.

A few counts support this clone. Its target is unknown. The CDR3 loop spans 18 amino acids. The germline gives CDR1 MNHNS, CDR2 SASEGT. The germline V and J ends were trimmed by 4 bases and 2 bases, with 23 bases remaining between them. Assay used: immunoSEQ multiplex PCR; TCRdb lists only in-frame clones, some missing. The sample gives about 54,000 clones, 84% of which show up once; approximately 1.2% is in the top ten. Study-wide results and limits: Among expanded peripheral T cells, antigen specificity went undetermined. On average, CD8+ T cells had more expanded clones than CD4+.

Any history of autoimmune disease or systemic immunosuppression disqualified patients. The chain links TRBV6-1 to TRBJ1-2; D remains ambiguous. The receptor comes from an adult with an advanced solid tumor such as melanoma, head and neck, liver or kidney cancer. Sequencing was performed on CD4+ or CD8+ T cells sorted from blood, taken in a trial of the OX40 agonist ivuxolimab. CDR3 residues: CASSGGLSQWDPNYGYTF. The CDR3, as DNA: TGTGCCAGCAGTGGAGGTCTTAGTCAGTGGGATCCCAACTATGGCTACACCTTC.